This T cell receptor (beta chain) was captured in a study of vaccination and CD4 T cells after COVID-19. Germline V gives CDR1 SNHLY, CDR2 FYNNEI. The V end lost 6 bases, the J end lost 8 bases, and 13 bases lay between the germline ends. The CDR3 consists of 12 residues. Remarks on this clonotype: No antigen is known for it.

The study sequenced cultured CD4+ T cell DNA using the Oncomine TCR Beta short-read assay. Each CDR3 protein is one row after TCRdb ran MiXCR on the PCR reads. The repertoire holds about 22,000 distinct CDR3 sequences, approximately 29% seen once, with about an eighth in the top ten. Noted time point: late sampling 161 to 241 days after vaccination in a few convalescent patients. Treatment described: approximately 9-day PBMC culture with coronavirus spike peptide pools or control peptides (ViraFEST assay). This sequence joins TRBV2 and TRBJ1-2; D might be TRBD1 (6 bases). This TCR was recovered from a human donor who had recovered from COVID-19. Here the sequenced sample was CD4+ T cells from blood, cultured in vitro, taken about 7 months after SARS-CoV-2 vaccination. CDR3 region: CASSHGQLGYTF. As DNA, the CDR3 is TGTGCCAGCAGCCACGGACAGCTCGGCTACACCTTC.